The 30 T cell receptor beta chains below all came from one sample that was sequenced in a study of blood T cells in healthy people across ages. A second PCR, run for roughly 7 to 12 cycles, used a sample-barcoded 5' primer plus a J-beta primer mix. TCRdb redid the calling of the 5' RACE reads with MiXCR, one entry per CDR3 protein. The data show some 900,000 distinct CDR3 sequences, around 46% seen once. The specimen was blood. These receptors came from a man younger than 45 in good health.

As DNA, the CDR3 is TGTGCCAGCCCGACACCAAGGGAGACCCAGTACTTC. This encodes CASPTPRETQYF. The gene calls are TRBV12-3 or TRBV12-4 and TRBJ2-5; D not resolved. The CDR3 totals 12 residues. With 8 bases removed from V and 5 bases from J, the gap between germline ends came to 12 bases.

The rearrangement links TRBV4-2 to TRBJ2-5, with 14 bases fitting TRBD2. Germline V gives CDR1 LGHNA, CDR2 YNFKEQ. The CDR3 loop spans 18 amino acids. V lost 0 bases, J lost 4 bases, and 7 bases stayed unmatched. The CDR3 DNA follows: TGTGCCAGCAGCCAAGACCGGGGGACTAGCGGGGGTACAGAGACCCAGTACTTC. As protein: CASSQDRGTSGGTETQYF.

The rearrangement links TRBV24-1 to TRBJ1-5; TRBD1 is a possible D gene (5 bases). Germline assignment: CDR1 KGHDR and CDR2 SFDVKD. With 2 bases removed from V and 5 bases from J, the gap between germline ends came to 12 bases. The CDR3 covers 15 residues. As DNA, the CDR3 is TGTGCCACCAGTGATTCCGGGGGTTATTATCAGCCCCAGCATTTT. Protein sequence: CATSDSGGYYQPQHF.

This clonotype showed up just once. The rearrangement joins TRBV3-1 to TRBJ1-4; 8 nucleotides line up with TRBD1. Trimming cost V 1 base and J 8 bases; bases outside gene matches: 6. This CDR3 spans 15 amino acids. Germline V gene lookup returns CDR1 LGHDT and CDR2 YNNKEL (reference sequence). CDR3 nucleotide sequence: TGTGCCAGCAGCCAAGCGACAGGGGTGGACGAAAAACTGTTTTTT. Protein: CASSQATGVDEKLFF.

This clonotype turned up a few times. This rearrangement joins TRBV20-1 to TRBJ2-1; 11 bases fit TRBD2. This CDR3 region has 14 residues. The V gene's germline CDR1 is DFQATT and CDR2 SNEGSKA (reference sequence). V shed 5 bases, J shed 4 bases, and the junction held 4 bases outside the gene matches. The CDR3 loop reads CSAPPSGGYNEQFF. CDR3 nucleotides: TGCAGTGCTCCGCCTAGCGGGGGGTACAATGAGCAGTTCTTC.

The genes are TRBV29-1 and TRBJ2-3; 8 nucleotides match TRBD2. Germline assignment: CDR1 SQVTM and CDR2 ANQGSEA. This CDR3 has 15 amino acids. The V segment lost 0 bases and the J segment 4 bases; nucleotides outside the gene matches: 6. The CDR3 nucleotides are TGCAGCGTTGAAGAAGGCGGGGGGCGGGCAGATACGCAGTATTTT. Protein sequence: CSVEEGGGRADTQYF.

This chain connects TRBV9 to TRBJ2-1; D is perhaps TRBD2 (6 bases). Germline V gives CDR1 SGDLS, CDR2 YYNGEE. Trimming cost V 3 bases and J 5 bases, with 15 bases left between them. The CDR3 sequence is 15 residues long. CDR3 coding DNA: TGTGCCAGCAGCGCCGGAGGGGCGCGACACAATGAGCAGTTCTTC. This gives the protein CASSAGGARHNEQFF.

In its sample, this clonotype was seen a few times. The rearrangement links TRBV4-2 to TRBJ2-3; D uncertain. Trimming removed 4 bases at V and 2 bases at J, with 13 bases between. Germline assignment: CDR1 LGHNA and CDR2 YNFKEQ. The CDR3 covers 15 residues. CDR3 region: CASSPRTDFTDTQYF. In DNA form, the CDR3 reads TGTGCCAGCAGCCCGCGGACGGATTTCACAGATACGCAGTATTTT.

The V and J genes are TRBV12-3 or TRBV12-4 and TRBJ2-7, with a possible D match to TRBD1 (7 bases). The CDR3 sequence is 15 residues long. Trimming left V 3 bases short and J 7 bases short, with 19 bases between. CDR3 in amino acids: CASSLSGGNYNEQYF. CDR3 nucleotides: TGTGCCAGCAGTTTGTCAGGGGGGAACTATAATGAGCAGTACTTC.

The V gene is TRBV10-3, the J gene TRBJ2-5; 9 bases fit TRBD2. Per germline, CDR1 ENHRY and CDR2 SYGVKD. V gave up 3 bases and J gave up 5 bases; unmatched junction bases: 10. The CDR3 covers 16 residues. CDR3 coding DNA: TGTGCCATCAGTGAACCAAGCGGGGGGACGCGGGAGACCCAGTACTTC. Its protein is CAISEPSGGTRETQYF.

This clonotype was seen only a few times. The rearrangement links TRBV4-1 to TRBJ2-7; D is unresolved. Germline-derived CDR1 and CDR2 are MGHRA and YSYEKL. V gave up 3 bases and J gave up 1 base, with 7 bases separating them. The CDR3 spans 13 residues. The chain's CDR3 is CASSHGRSYEQYF. In DNA, the CDR3 is TGCGCCAGCAGCCACGGCAGATCCTACGAGCAGTACTTC.

The chain carries TRBV27 and TRBJ2-3, with D possibly being TRBD2 (5 bases). V dropped 3 bases and J dropped 1 base, with 8 bases sitting between them. Germline V gene lookup returns CDR1 MNHEY and CDR2 SMNVEV (reference sequence). The CDR3 covers 14 residues. CDR3: CASSFDGGTDTQYF. DNA of the CDR3: TGTGCCAGCAGTTTTGACGGGGGCACAGATACGCAGTATTTT.

This clonotype was recorded many times. The chain combines TRBV10-3 with TRBJ2-1; 10 positions agree with TRBD1. Germline V gene lookup returns CDR1 ENHRY and CDR2 SYGVKD. The CDR3 runs 19 residues. Trimming cost V 7 bases and J 4 bases; bases outside gene matches: 19. The CDR3: CAITSGAQGGTGAYNEQFF. The CDR3 DNA is TGTGCCATCACCTCGGGCGCCCAGGGCGGGACAGGGGCTTACAATGAGCAGTTCTTC.

This clonotype has more than one count but fewer than ten. The chain employs TRBV11-2 and TRBJ2-7, with a weak D call TRBD1 (5 bases). This CDR3 has 16 amino acids. V lost 5 bases to trimming and J lost 2 bases, with 19 bases between them. CDR1 is SGHAT, CDR2 FQNNGV, per germline. CDR3 DNA sequence: TGTGCCAGCAGCCCCGTCCGAACAGGACCGGCCTACGAGCAGTACTTC. Its translation is CASSPVRTGPAYEQYF. The whole variable domain, remainder taken from reference TRBV11-2 and TRBJ2-7, is EAGVAQSPRYKIIEKRQSVAFWCNPISGHATLYWYQQILGQGPKLLIQFQNNGVVDDSQLPKDRFSAERLKGVDSTLKIQPAKLEDSAVYLCASSPVRTGPAYEQYFGPGTRLTVT.

For this clonotype: The junction and the germline gene differ at one end; a read error may be behind it. CDR3 DNA: TGTGCCAACAGCCCGGACAGTCCTTCACCCCTCCACTTT. Translation gives CANSPDSPSPLHF. The rearrangement joins TRBV7-9 to TRBJ1-6; a possible D gene is TRBD1 (6 bases). Looked up from germline, CDR1 is SEHNR and CDR2 is FQNEAQ (reference sequence). The CDR3 has 13 amino acids.

J is TRBJ1-2 and V is TRBV5-1, with a possible D match to TRBD1 (6 bases). This CDR3 spans 16 amino acids. V lost 0 bases and J 2 bases, leaving 14 bases between the germline ends. In germline, CDR1 is SGHRS, CDR2 YFSETQ. This chain's CDR3 is CASSLESRDTNYGYTF. The CDR3 DNA reads TGCGCCAGCAGCTTGGAATCCCGGGACACCAACTATGGCTACACCTTC.

The rearrangement links TRBV7-3 to TRBJ2-5, with 7 nucleotides matching TRBD1. The CDR3 extends over 15 amino acids. V lost 5 bases and J lost 0; bases outside the gene matches: 6. Germline CDR1 and CDR2: SGHTA and FQGTGA. The CDR3 loop reads CASSPGQTYQETQYF. The CDR3 coding sequence is TGTGCCAGCAGCCCGGGACAGACGTACCAAGAGACCCAGTACTTC.

This rearrangement joins TRBV29-1 to TRBJ1-2; a weak D match, TRBD1 (5 bases). CDR3 length: 11 residues. Germline V lookup: CDR1 SQVTM, CDR2 ANQGSEA. Deletions cut 6 bases from V and 6 bases from J, with 11 bases between. The CDR3 DNA reads TGCAGCGTGGTAGGACAAGATGGCTACACCTTC. It codes for CSVVGQDGYTF.

The chain is built from TRBV9 and TRBJ1-1; D is undetermined. Germline CDR1 SGDLS, CDR2 YYNGEE. This CDR3 contains 13 residues. V dropped 0 bases and J dropped 6 bases, with 9 bases sitting between them. The chain's CDR3 is CASSVEGFAEAFF. CDR3 nucleotides: TGTGCCAGCAGCGTAGAAGGGTTCGCTGAAGCTTTCTTT. Full variable domain (remainder filled in from reference TRBV9 and TRBJ1-1): DSGVTQTPKHLITATGQRVTLRCSPRSGDLSVYWYQQSLDQGLQFLIQYYNGEERAKGNILERFSAQQFPDLHSELNLSSLELGDSALYFCASSVEGFAEAFFGQGTRLTVV.

This clonotype was counted only a few times. The J gene is TRBJ2-3, the V gene TRBV9; D is undetermined. V was shortened by 3 bases and J by 6 bases, with 8 bases between the two germline ends. In germline, CDR1 is SGDLS, CDR2 YYNGEE. The CDR3 spans 12 residues. CDR3 in amino acids: CASSATEDTQYF. In nucleotides, the CDR3 is TGTGCCAGCAGCGCGACCGAGGATACGCAGTATTTT.

This clonotype was observed a handful of times. V and J are TRBV12-3 or TRBV12-4 and TRBJ2-3, with D perhaps matching TRBD2 (6 bases). The CDR3 is made up of 19 amino acids. Trimming shortened V by 7 bases and J by 2 bases, and 28 bases separated the two germline ends. CDR3 amino acids: CASIRRLGGVDGTTDTQYF. The CDR3, as DNA: TGTGCCAGCATCCGCCGACTAGGCGGAGTCGATGGGACCACAGATACGCAGTATTTT.

This clonotype was seen repeatedly, ten times or more. V and J are TRBV6-1 and TRBJ2-7; 9 bases map to TRBD1. J gave up 6 bases and V 4 bases, and 10 bases lay outside the gene matches. The CDR3 length is 15 residues. Germline lookup yields CDR1 MNHNS and CDR2 SASEGT. The CDR3 is CASSGATGGVFEQYF. The CDR3 coding sequence is TGTGCCAGCAGTGGAGCGACAGGGGGGGTATTCGAGCAGTACTTC.

V usage is TRBV10-3 and J usage is TRBJ2-7; 8 bases fit TRBD1. The germline gives CDR1 ENHRY, CDR2 SYGVKD. CDR3 length: 14 amino acids. J lost 7 bases, V lost 3 bases, and 8 bases had no gene match. The CDR3 is CAISEWTGSDEQYF. The CDR3 DNA follows: TGTGCCATCAGTGAATGGACAGGGTCTGATGAGCAGTACTTC.

J is TRBJ1-5 and V is TRBV20-1; D is ambiguous. This CDR3 spans 14 amino acids. The V end lost 2 bases, the J end lost 5 bases, and 13 bases lay between the germline ends. Germline V gene lookup returns CDR1 DFQATT and CDR2 SNEGSKA (reference sequence). CDR3 amino acids: CSARILSPDQPQHF. The CDR3 nucleotides read TGCAGTGCTAGAATTCTCTCCCCAGATCAGCCCCAGCATTTT.

This chain uses TRBV20-1 with TRBJ2-1, with TRBD2 identical over 9 bases. The V segment lost 0 bases and the J segment 2 bases; nucleotides outside the gene matches: 5. The CDR3 loop spans 16 amino acids. Per the germline V gene, CDR1 is DFQATT and CDR2 is SNEGSKA (reference sequence). CDR3 in DNA: TGCAGTGCTAGAGATGGGCGGGGGGGCCCCTACAATGAGCAGTTCTTC. Its protein product is CSARDGRGGPYNEQFF.

The J gene is TRBJ2-7, the V gene TRBV6-2 or TRBV6-3; the D call may be TRBD1 or TRBD2 (5 bases each). The V end lost 6 bases, the J end lost 2 bases, and 17 bases lay between the germline ends. Germline V gene lookup returns CDR1 MNHEY and CDR2 SVGEGT. CDR3 length equals 15 residues. In DNA, the CDR3 is TGTGCCAGCAGCTACCGGGACCTCACGGCCTACGAGCAGTACTTC. It yields the protein CASSYRDLTAYEQYF.

The J gene is TRBJ2-3, the V gene TRBV28, with 9 bases that match TRBD2. The CDR3 is made up of 15 amino acids. CDR1 and CDR2 from the germline V gene are MDHEN and SYDVKM. V lost 5 bases, J lost 4 bases, and 7 bases stayed unmatched. This CDR3 reads CASSVSSGAPDTQYF. The CDR3 nucleotides read TGTGCCAGCAGTGTCTCTAGCGGGGCCCCAGATACGCAGTATTTT.

V is TRBV7-6 and J is TRBJ1-3, with TRBD1 identical over 7 bases. Germline V lookup: CDR1 SGHVS, CDR2 FNYEAQ. The CDR3 has 16 amino acids. The junction had 3 bases not matched to a gene; V was cut back by 1 base and J by 0 bases. The CDR3 sequence: CASSLGGQSSGNTIYF. The CDR3 DNA is TGTGCCAGCAGCTTAGGGGGACAGAGCTCTGGAAACACCATATATTTT.

V is TRBV11-3 and J is TRBJ2-7, with 8 bases fitting TRBD2. Near its end, the DNA agrees better with TRBJ2-5, so the J call may be wrong. The CDR3 has 14 residues. The germline V gene has CDR1 SGHNT and CDR2 YENEEA. The CDR3 nucleotides are TGTGCCAGCAGCTTTTTCGGGGGGGCGAAGACCCAGTACTTC. Its protein product is CASSFFGGAKTQYF.

The chain recombines TRBV6-5 with TRBJ2-1; 13 nucleotides agree with TRBD2. V lost 4 bases and J lost 6; bases outside the gene matches: 3. This CDR3 has 15 residues. Germline V CDR1 and CDR2: MNHEY, SVGAGI. The CDR3 is CASSSTSGGLNEQFF. The CDR3 DNA reads as TGTGCCAGCAGTTCGACTAGCGGGGGGCTCAATGAGCAGTTCTTC.